This entry lists 30 T cell receptor beta chains sequenced from one sample in a study of CD8 T cells in Susac syndrome (dated by TCRdb to 2018 to 2020). Receptor amplification or capture employed the immunoSEQ multiplex PCR assay. RNA was extracted with the RNeasy kit and roughly 0.45 to 1 ug was reverse transcribed using random hexamers. TCRdb reprocessing: public reads trimmed at Q25 with fastp, clones called with MiXCR, in-frame beta chains kept. CDR3 protein duplicates are merged, each entry listing the most common genes and DNA. The sample yields about 140,000 distinct CDR3 sequences; 95% were counted once. Jointly, the top ten make up about 0.18% of the sample. Sequencing input: CD8+ T cells from PBMCs. The receptors stem from a human donor with Susac syndrome.

The table lists this clonotype with a few counts. The rearrangement links TRBV12-3 or TRBV12-4 to TRBJ2-3; no definite D call. The CDR3 runs 12 residues. Trimming removed 3 bases from V and 4 bases from J, with 5 bases in between. CDR3 sequence (DNA): TGTGCCAGCAGTTTTCGAGCAGATACGCAGTATTTT. Its translation: CASSFRADTQYF.

This sequence joins TRBV12-5 and TRBJ2-7, with 9 positions matching TRBD1. This CDR3 comprises 17 residues. With 3 bases clipped from V and 3 bases from J, the junction kept 12 bases outside the gene matches. CDR1 and CDR2 from the germline V gene are LGHNT and FRNRAP. The CDR3 here is CASGFNPSGTGIYEQYF. The CDR3 coding sequence is TGTGCTAGTGGTTTTAACCCTTCCGGGACAGGGATCTACGAGCAGTACTTC.

This chain links TRBV30 with TRBJ2-5, with 9 nucleotides matching TRBD1. Germline V gene data show CDR1 as GTSNPN and CDR2 as SVGIG (reference sequence). CDR3 length: 17 residues. V dropped 2 bases and J dropped 1; count of bases not matched to a gene: 11. The CDR3, as DNA: TGTGCCTGGAGTCTGGGAGCTCGACAGGGGGTCCAAGAGACCCAGTACTTC. Its translation: CAWSLGARQGVQETQYF.

The chain is built from TRBV7-9 and TRBJ2-7, with TRBD2 as a possible D gene (5 bases). The ends were cut back, 4 bases at V and 0 bases at J, with 7 bases in the middle. CDR1 and CDR2 (germline): SEHNR, FQNEAQ (reference sequence). This CDR3 has 13 residues. This chain's CDR3 is CASSWESSYEQYF. CDR3 DNA sequence: TGTGCCAGCAGCTGGGAGAGCTCCTACGAGCAGTACTTC.

J is TRBJ1-1 and V is TRBV29-1; possibly TRBD1 for D (5 bases). The CDR3 consists of 12 residues. V was pared by 5 bases and J by 6 bases, with 13 bases between. Germline V gene data show CDR1 as SQVTM and CDR2 as ANQGSEA. CDR3 amino acids: CSVLGDSAEAFF. Written as DNA, the CDR3 is TGCAGCGTTCTAGGAGACAGCGCTGAAGCTTTCTTT.

This clonotype is a singleton in its sample. This sequence joins TRBV20-1 and TRBJ2-7, with D possibly TRBD2 on 6 matching bases. Germline V gene sequence: CDR1 DFQATT, CDR2 SNEGSKA (reference sequence). The CDR3 length is 15 residues. Trimming shortened V by 7 bases and J by 6 bases, and 25 bases separated the two germline ends. The CDR3 nucleotides read TGCAGTGTCCCTATGGCCCGCGGGAAAAGGGGCGAGCAGTACTTC. Protein sequence: CSVPMARGKRGEQYF.

The DNA of the CDR3 is TGTGCCAGCAGTTTTCAGGAGAGGCAGCCCCAGCATTTT. It encodes CASSFQERQPQHF. J is TRBJ1-5 and V is TRBV12-3 or TRBV12-4; D is uncertain. CDR3 length: 13 amino acids. V gave up 3 bases and J gave up 7 bases, with 10 bases separating them.

The chain recombines TRBV27 with TRBJ1-2; D remains ambiguous. CDR1 and CDR2 (germline): MNHEY, SMNVEV (reference sequence). Trimming took 4 bases from V and 4 from J, leaving 16 bases between them. The length of the CDR3 is 15 residues. CDR3 sequence: CASSSLSPTIYGYTF. CDR3 DNA: TGTGCCAGCAGTTCACTCTCCCCCACTATCTATGGCTACACCTTC.

This clonotype came up once. V gene TRBV18 combines with J gene TRBJ1-2; tentative D call: TRBD1 (5 bases). The CDR3 sequence is 14 residues long. Trimming pared 6 bases from V and 8 bases from J, leaving 19 bases between. The germline CDR1 and CDR2 sequences are KGHSH and LQKENI. The CDR3 region has the DNA TGTGCCAGCTCCCCGCCGACAGAGACGGGCGGCTACACCTTC. It translates to CASSPPTETGGYTF.

This chain joins TRBV28 and TRBJ1-1; D is unresolved. V was shortened by 5 bases and J by 3 bases, with 7 bases between the two germline ends. The CDR3 is 12 amino acids. The germline CDR1 and CDR2 sequences are MDHEN and SYDVKM. This CDR3 is CASSAVHTEAFF. CDR3 DNA sequence: TGTGCCAGCAGTGCCGTTCACACTGAAGCTTTCTTT.

This clonotype appeared a few times. The CDR3 is CASSLTVTYEQYF. CDR3 in DNA: TGTGCCAGCAGTTTGACAGTTACCTACGAGCAGTACTTC. The chain combines TRBV27 with TRBJ2-7; weak D call: TRBD1 (5 bases). Germline V CDR1 and CDR2: MNHEY, SMNVEV (reference sequence). The CDR3 has 13 residues. V lost 3 bases, J lost 2 bases, and 8 bases lay in between.

The chain carries TRBV5-6 and TRBJ1-2; TRBD1 matches at 7 bases. The CDR3 covers 16 residues. Germline CDR1 SGHDT, CDR2 YYEEEE. After removal of 2 bases from V and 1 base from J, the junction contained 8 bases not matched to a gene. This CDR3 reads CASSFGQATFNYGYTF. The CDR3 bases are TGTGCCAGCAGCTTCGGACAGGCAACTTTTAACTATGGCTACACCTTC.

The chain combines TRBV27 with TRBJ2-1, with D hard to call. V was shortened by 2 bases and J by 6 bases, with 11 bases between the two germline ends. The germline V gene encodes CDR1 MNHEY and CDR2 SMNVEV (reference sequence). The CDR3 is 14 amino acids. The CDR3 here is CASSLISAINEQFF. CDR3 DNA: TGTGCCAGCAGTTTAATATCCGCGATCAATGAGCAGTTCTTC.

This clonotype was detected a few times. The V gene is TRBV11-2, the J gene TRBJ2-1; D is possibly TRBD1 (5 bases). The CDR3 sequence is 11 residues long. Germline-derived CDR1 and CDR2 are SGHAT and FQNNGV. Trimming took off 6 bases at V and 7 bases at J, with 7 bases between the two ends. For the CDR3, the DNA is TGTGCCAGCAGTAGGGGTAATGAGCAGTTCTTC. This sequence encodes CASSRGNEQFF.

This chain joins TRBV9 and TRBJ2-2; tentatively, D is TRBD1 or TRBD2 (5 bases each). The CDR3 totals 15 residues. The V gene lost 2 bases and the J gene lost 4 bases, with 12 bases spanning the gap. Germline CDR1 and CDR2: SGDLS and YYNGEE. CDR3 protein: CASSVQGVGTGELFF. The CDR3 bases are TGTGCCAGCAGCGTGCAGGGAGTGGGCACCGGGGAGCTGTTTTTT.

The V gene is TRBV9, the J gene TRBJ2-1, with TRBD2 matching 11 bases. CDR3 size: 20 residues. V trimming: 3 bases; J trimming: 0 bases; junction bases outside the gene matches: 14. Looked up from germline, CDR1 is SGDLS and CDR2 is YYNGEE. The CDR3, as DNA: TGTGCCAGCAGCGGACCCTCCGGGACTAGCGGCCCGATCTCCTACAATGAGCAGTTCTTC. Residues: CASSGPSGTSGPISYNEQFF.

This clonotype has just a few counts. Compared with germline, one end of the junction differs, possibly owing to a read error. The V gene is TRBV7-9, the J gene TRBJ2-5; 12 bases are shared with TRBD2. Germline V gene data show CDR1 as SEHNR and CDR2 as FQNEAQ (reference sequence). The CDR3 sequence is 16 residues long. The CDR3 is CASSLGLAGGQETQYF. CDR3 DNA sequence: TGTGCCAGCAGTTTAGGGCTAGCGGGAGGGCAAGAGACCCAGTACTTC. Full variable domain (outside the CDR3, taken from reference TRBV7-9 and TRBJ2-5): DTGVSQNPRHKITKRGQNVTFRCDPISEHNRLYWYRQTLGQGPEFLTYFQNEAQLEKSRLLSDRFSAERPKGSFSTLEIQRTEQGDSAMYLCASSLGLAGGQETQYFGPGTRLLVL.

The chain joins TRBV7-8 to TRBJ1-2; 9 bases are a match to TRBD1. J was trimmed by 6 bases and V by 5 bases; bases with no gene match: 4. From germline, CDR1 is SGHVS and CDR2 FQNEAQ. This CDR3 has 13 amino acids. CDR3: CASSPGTGNGYTF. In DNA form, the CDR3 reads TGTGCCAGCAGCCCGGGGACAGGGAATGGCTACACCTTC.

The CDR3 spells CASSLWTSGLNEQFF. The DNA for the CDR3 is TGTGCCAGCAGCCTCTGGACTAGCGGGTTGAATGAGCAGTTCTTC. The chain combines TRBV3-1 with TRBJ2-1; 11 nucleotides agree with TRBD2. The junction had 6 bases not matched to a gene; V was cut back by 4 bases and J by 7 bases. Germline V gene lookup returns CDR1 LGHDT and CDR2 YNNKEL (reference sequence). There are 15 residues in the CDR3.

This chain connects TRBV2 to TRBJ2-1; TRBD1 matches 8 bases. This CDR3 has 14 amino acids. Germline values: CDR1 SNHLY, CDR2 FYNNEI. J lost 8 bases, V lost 5 bases, and 8 bases had no gene match. This chain's CDR3 is CASSYGQGVDEQFF. The CDR3 region has the DNA TGTGCCAGCAGTTACGGACAGGGTGTCGATGAGCAGTTCTTC. Full variable domain (missing parts from reference TRBV2 and TRBJ2-1): EPEVTQTPSHQVTQMGQEVILRCVPISNHLYFYWYRQILGQKVEFLVSFYNNEISEKSEIFDDQFSVERPDGSNFTLKIRSTKLEDSAMYFCASSYGQGVDEQFFGPGTRLTVL.

The chain joins TRBV27 to TRBJ2-7, with TRBD1 as a possible D gene (6 bases). Trimming pared 2 bases from V and 5 bases from J, leaving 13 bases between. The length of the CDR3 is 14 residues. Germline CDR1 reads MNHEY; CDR2 reads SMNVEV (reference sequence). This chain's CDR3 is CASSLSAGDHEQYF. The CDR3 bases are TGTGCCAGCAGTTTAAGCGCAGGGGACCACGAGCAGTACTTC.

The rearrangement uses TRBV12-3 or TRBV12-4 and TRBJ2-7; no firm D call. V was shortened by 3 bases and J by 2 bases, with 5 bases between the two germline ends. This CDR3 has 12 amino acids. The CDR3 loop is CASSFDPYEQYF. The DNA for the CDR3 is TGTGCCAGCAGTTTCGATCCCTACGAGCAGTACTTC.

The CDR3 nucleotides are TGTGCCTGGAGTGTCGGCAATGAGCAGTTCTTC. This sequence encodes CAWSVGNEQFF. The V call is TRBV30, the J call TRBJ2-1, with D unclear. The CDR3 has 11 residues. CDR1 and CDR2 from the germline V gene are GTSNPN and SVGIG (reference sequence). Between the trimmed V and J ends, which lost 0 bases and 6 bases, there was a span of 3 bases.

This chain joins TRBV4-1 and TRBJ2-2; 8 nucleotides align to TRBD2. Trimming cost V 4 bases and J 9 bases; bases outside gene matches: 13. The CDR3 has 16 amino acids. The germline CDR1 and CDR2 sequences are MGHRA and YSYEKL. The CDR3 sequence: CASSPLSGRGYRELFF. CDR3 DNA sequence: TGCGCCAGCAGCCCCCTCAGCGGGAGAGGGTACCGGGAGCTGTTTTTT.

This clonotype was detected only once. This rearrangement joins TRBV6-6 to TRBJ1-5; D not certain. CDR1 MNHNY and CDR2 SVGAGI come from the germline V gene (reference sequence). The CDR3 is 13 amino acids. V lost 5 bases and J 0 bases, leaving 5 bases between the germline ends. For the CDR3, the DNA is TGTGCCAGCAGTACCTATAGCAATCAGCCCCAGCATTTT. Residues: CASSTYSNQPQHF.

In this sample, this clonotype turned up once. The gene calls are TRBV5-1 and TRBJ2-7, with a tentative D call TRBD1 (5 bases). From germline, CDR1 is SGHRS and CDR2 YFSETQ. The CDR3 spans 17 residues. V lost 0 bases and J lost 3, with 19 bases in between. CDR3 residues: CASSLAYRQSSNYEQYF. The CDR3, as DNA: TGCGCCAGCAGCTTGGCCTATAGACAGTCGTCGAACTACGAGCAGTACTTC.

The chain carries TRBV19 and TRBJ2-7; perhaps TRBD2 as D (6 bases). The CDR3 length is 14 residues. V gave up 5 bases and J gave up 7 bases, with 18 bases separating them. Looked up from germline, CDR1 is LNHDA and CDR2 is SQIVND (reference sequence). The CDR3 here is CASSPGLLNGEQYF. The CDR3 DNA follows: TGTGCCAGTAGTCCGGGACTCCTTAATGGGGAGCAGTACTTC.

The rearrangement uses TRBV20-1 and TRBJ1-1; 7 bases are a match to TRBD1. J gave up 2 bases and V 6 bases, and 12 bases lay outside the gene matches. Germline values: CDR1 DFQATT, CDR2 SNEGSKA (reference sequence). The CDR3 is 15 residues long. CDR3 region: CSASRQGSGNTEAFF. The DNA of the CDR3 is TGCAGTGCCAGTAGACAGGGATCGGGCAACACTGAAGCTTTCTTT.

The CDR3, as DNA: TGCGCCAGCAGCCGGGAGGCCGGGGCCAACGTCCTGACTTTC. Protein: CASSREAGANVLTF. The rearrangement uses TRBV4-1 and TRBJ2-6; the D gene is possibly TRBD2 (6 bases). Germline V gene data show CDR1 as MGHRA and CDR2 as YSYEKL. The V and J ends lost 4 bases and 4 bases respectively, with 8 bases between them. This CDR3 has 14 residues.

The chain is built from TRBV4-1 and TRBJ2-7; 10 bases align to TRBD2. The CDR3 length is 15 residues. Trimming removed 4 bases from V and 0 bases from J; junction bases left unmatched: 3. CDR1 is MGHRA, CDR2 YSYEKL, per germline. The CDR3, as DNA: TGCGCCAGCAGCCTACTAGCGGGGAGCTCCTACGAGCAGTACTTC. Translation: CASSLLAGSSYEQYF.